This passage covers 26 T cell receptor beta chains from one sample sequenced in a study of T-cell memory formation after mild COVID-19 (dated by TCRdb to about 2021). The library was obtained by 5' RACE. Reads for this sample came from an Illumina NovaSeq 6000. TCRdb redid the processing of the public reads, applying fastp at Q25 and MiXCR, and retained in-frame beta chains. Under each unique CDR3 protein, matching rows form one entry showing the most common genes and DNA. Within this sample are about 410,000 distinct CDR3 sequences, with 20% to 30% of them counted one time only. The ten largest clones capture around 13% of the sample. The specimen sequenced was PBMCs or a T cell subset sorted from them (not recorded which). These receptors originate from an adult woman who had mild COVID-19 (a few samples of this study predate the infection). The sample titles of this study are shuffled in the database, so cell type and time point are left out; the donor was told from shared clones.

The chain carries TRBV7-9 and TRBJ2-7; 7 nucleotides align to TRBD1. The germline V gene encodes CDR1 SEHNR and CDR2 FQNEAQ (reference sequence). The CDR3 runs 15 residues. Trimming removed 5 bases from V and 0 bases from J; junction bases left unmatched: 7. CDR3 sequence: CASSTRTGDSYEQYF. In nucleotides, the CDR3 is TGTGCCAGCAGCACCCGGACAGGAGACTCCTACGAGCAGTACTTC. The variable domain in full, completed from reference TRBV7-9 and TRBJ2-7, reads DTGVSQNPRHKITKRGQNVTFRCDPISEHNRLYWYRQTLGQGPEFLTYFQNEAQLEKSRLLSDRFSAERPKGSFSTLEIQRTEQGDSAMYLCASSTRTGDSYEQYFGPGTRLTVT.

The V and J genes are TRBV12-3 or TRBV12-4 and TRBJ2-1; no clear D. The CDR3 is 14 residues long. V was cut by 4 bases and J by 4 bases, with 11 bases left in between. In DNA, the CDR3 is TGTGCCAGCAGTTGGGATGGAGCTTACAATGAGCAGTTCTTC. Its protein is CASSWDGAYNEQFF.

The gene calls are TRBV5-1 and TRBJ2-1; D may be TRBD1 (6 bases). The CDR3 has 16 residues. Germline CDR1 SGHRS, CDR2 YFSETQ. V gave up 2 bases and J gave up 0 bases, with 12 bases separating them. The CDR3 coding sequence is TGCGCCAGCAGCTTAACAGGGAGCAACTCCTACAATGAGCAGTTCTTC. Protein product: CASSLTGSNSYNEQFF.

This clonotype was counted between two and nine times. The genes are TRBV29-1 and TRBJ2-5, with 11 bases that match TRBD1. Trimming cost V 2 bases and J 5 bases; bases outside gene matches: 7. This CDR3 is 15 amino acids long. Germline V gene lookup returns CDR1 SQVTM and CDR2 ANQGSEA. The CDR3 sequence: CSVEWWDRGSETQYF. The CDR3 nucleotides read TGCAGCGTTGAATGGTGGGACAGGGGGTCGGAGACCCAGTACTTC.

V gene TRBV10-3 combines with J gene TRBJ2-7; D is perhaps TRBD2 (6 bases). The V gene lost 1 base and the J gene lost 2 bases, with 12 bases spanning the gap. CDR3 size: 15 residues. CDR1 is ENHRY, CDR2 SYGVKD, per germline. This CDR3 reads CAISEYERATYEQYF. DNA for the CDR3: TGTGCCATCAGTGAGTATGAGCGGGCTACCTACGAGCAGTACTTC.

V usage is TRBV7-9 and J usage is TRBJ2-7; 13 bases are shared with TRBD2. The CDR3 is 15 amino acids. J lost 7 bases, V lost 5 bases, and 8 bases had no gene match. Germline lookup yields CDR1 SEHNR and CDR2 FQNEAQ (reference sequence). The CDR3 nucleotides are TGTGCCAGCAGCAAACTAGCGGGGGGGCCGAGGGAGCAGTACTTC. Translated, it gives CASSKLAGGPREQYF.

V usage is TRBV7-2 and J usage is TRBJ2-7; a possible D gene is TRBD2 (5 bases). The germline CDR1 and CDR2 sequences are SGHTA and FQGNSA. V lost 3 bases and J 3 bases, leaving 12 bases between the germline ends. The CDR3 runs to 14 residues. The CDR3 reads CASSFGIGIYEQYF. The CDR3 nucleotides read TGTGCCAGCAGCTTCGGGATCGGGATCTACGAGCAGTACTTC.

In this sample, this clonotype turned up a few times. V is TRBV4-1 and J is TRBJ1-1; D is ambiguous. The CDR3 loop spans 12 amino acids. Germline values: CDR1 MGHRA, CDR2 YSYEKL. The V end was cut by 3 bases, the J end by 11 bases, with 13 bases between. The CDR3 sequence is CASSQDPTRAFF. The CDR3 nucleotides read TGCGCCAGCAGCCAGGACCCGACGAGGGCTTTCTTT.

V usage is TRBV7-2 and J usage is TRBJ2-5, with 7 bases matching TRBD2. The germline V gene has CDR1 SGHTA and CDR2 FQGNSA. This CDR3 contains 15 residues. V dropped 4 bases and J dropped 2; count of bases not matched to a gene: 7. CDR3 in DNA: TGTGCCAGCAGCTACTCCGGGGGGAGGCAAGAGACCCAGTACTTC. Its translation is CASSYSGGRQETQYF.

CDR3 residues: CASSYSLLGGGVSDTQYF. The CDR3 nucleotides are TGTGCCAGCAGTTACTCTTTGCTTGGCGGGGGAGTTTCGGATACGCAGTATTTT. V is TRBV6-2 or TRBV6-3 and J is TRBJ2-3, with TRBD2 matching 7 bases. This CDR3 comprises 18 residues. Trimming removed 0 bases from V and 6 bases from J; junction bases left unmatched: 15. The germline V gene encodes CDR1 MNHEY and CDR2 SVGEGT.

The CDR3 coding sequence is TGTGCCAGCAGCGGAACCGGGACATCTAACACCGGGGAGCTGTTTTTT. Protein sequence: CASSGTGTSNTGELFF. The genes are TRBV5-4 and TRBJ2-2, with a possible D match to TRBD1 (6 bases). Looked up from germline, CDR1 is SGHNT and CDR2 is YYREEE (reference sequence). Trimming removed 4 bases from V and 2 bases from J, with 15 bases in between. CDR3 length: 16 amino acids.

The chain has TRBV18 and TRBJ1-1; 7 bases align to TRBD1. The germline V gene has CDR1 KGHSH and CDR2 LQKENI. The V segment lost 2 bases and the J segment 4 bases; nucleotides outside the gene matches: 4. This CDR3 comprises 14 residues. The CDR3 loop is CASSPDRDPTEAFF. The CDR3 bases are TGTGCCAGCTCACCAGACAGGGATCCCACTGAAGCTTTCTTT.

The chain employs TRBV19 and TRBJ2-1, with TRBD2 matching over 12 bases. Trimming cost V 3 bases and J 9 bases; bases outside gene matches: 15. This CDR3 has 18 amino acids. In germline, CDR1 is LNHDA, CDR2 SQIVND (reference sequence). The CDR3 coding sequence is TGTGCCAGTAGTATGAGGACTAGCGGGAATAAAAGAAGTGTTGAGCAGTTCTTC. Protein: CASSMRTSGNKRSVEQFF.

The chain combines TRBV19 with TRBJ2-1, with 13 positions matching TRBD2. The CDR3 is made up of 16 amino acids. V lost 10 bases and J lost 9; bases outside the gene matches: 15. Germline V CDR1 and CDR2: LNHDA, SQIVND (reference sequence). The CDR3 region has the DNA TGTGCCACTCGGCCTTGGACTAGCGGGAGTGGGGCTGAGCAGTTCTTC. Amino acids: CATRPWTSGSGAEQFF.

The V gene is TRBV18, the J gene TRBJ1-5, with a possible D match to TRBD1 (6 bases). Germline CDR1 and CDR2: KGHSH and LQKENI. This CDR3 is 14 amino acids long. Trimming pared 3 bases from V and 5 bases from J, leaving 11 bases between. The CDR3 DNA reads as TGTGCCAGCTCACCCGGGACACTGTATCAGCCCCAGCATTTT. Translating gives CASSPGTLYQPQHF. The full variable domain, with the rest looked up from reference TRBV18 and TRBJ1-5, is NAGVMQNPRHLVRRRGQEARLRCSPMKGHSHVYWYRQLPEEGLKFMVYLQKENIIDESGMPKERFSAEFPKEGPSILRIQQVVRGDSAAYFCASSPGTLYQPQHFGDGTRLSIL.

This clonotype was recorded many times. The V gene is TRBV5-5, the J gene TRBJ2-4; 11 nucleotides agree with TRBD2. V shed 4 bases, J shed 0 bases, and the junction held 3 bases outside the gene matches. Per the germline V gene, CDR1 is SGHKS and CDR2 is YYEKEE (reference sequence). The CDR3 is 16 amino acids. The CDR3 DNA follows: TGTGCCAGCAGCCCGGGACTAGCGGTAGCCAAAAACATTCAGTACTTC. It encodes CASSPGLAVAKNIQYF. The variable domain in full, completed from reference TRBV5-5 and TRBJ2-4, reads DAGVTQSPTHLIKTRGQQVTLRCSPISGHKSVSWYQQVLGQGPQFIFQYYEKEERGRGNFPDRFSARQFPNYSSELNVNALLLGDSALYLCASSPGLAVAKNIQYFGAGTRLSVL.

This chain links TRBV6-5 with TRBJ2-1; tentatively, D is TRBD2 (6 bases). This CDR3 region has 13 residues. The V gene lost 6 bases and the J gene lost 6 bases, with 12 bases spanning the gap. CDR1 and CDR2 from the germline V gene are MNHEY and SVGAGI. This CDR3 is CASRRLALNEQFF. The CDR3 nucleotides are TGTGCCAGCAGGCGTCTAGCGCTCAATGAGCAGTTCTTC.

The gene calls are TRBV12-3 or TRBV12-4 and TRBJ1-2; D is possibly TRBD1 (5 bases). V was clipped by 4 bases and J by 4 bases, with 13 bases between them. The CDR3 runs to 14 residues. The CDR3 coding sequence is TGTGCCAGCAGTTATTACGGCGGGGGCTATGGCTACACCTTC. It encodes CASSYYGGGYGYTF.

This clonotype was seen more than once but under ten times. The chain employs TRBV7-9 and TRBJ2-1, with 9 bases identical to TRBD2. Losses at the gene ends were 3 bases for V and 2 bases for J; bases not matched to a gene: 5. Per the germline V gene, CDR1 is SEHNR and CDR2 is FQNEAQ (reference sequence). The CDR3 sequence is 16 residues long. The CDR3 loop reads CASSLPGLATYNEQFF. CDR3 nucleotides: TGTGCCAGCAGCTTGCCGGGACTAGCAACCTACAATGAGCAGTTCTTC.

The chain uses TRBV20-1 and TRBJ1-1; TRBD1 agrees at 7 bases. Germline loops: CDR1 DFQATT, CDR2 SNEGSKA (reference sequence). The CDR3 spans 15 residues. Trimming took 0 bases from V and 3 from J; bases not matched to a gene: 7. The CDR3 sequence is CSARDPRGEDTEAFF. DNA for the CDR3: TGCAGTGCTAGAGATCCCAGGGGGGAGGACACTGAAGCTTTCTTT.

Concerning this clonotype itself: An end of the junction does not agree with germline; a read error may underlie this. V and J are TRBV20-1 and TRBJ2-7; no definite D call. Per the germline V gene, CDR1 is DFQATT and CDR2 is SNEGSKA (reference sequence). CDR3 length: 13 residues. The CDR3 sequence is CRARPGLHDEQYF. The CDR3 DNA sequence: TGCAGAGCTAGGCCCGGGTTGCACGACGAGCAGTACTTC.

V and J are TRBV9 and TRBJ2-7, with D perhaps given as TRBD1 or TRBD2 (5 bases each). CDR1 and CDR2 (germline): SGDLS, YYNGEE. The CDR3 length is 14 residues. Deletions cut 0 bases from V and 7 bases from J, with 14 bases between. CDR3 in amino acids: CASSVGDDTGEQYF. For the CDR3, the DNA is TGTGCCAGCAGCGTAGGGGACGATACCGGGGAGCAGTACTTC. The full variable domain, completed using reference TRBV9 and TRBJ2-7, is DSGVTQTPKHLITATGQRVTLRCSPRSGDLSVYWYQQSLDQGLQFLIQYYNGEERAKGNILERFSAQQFPDLHSELNLSSLELGDSALYFCASSVGDDTGEQYFGPGTRLTVT.

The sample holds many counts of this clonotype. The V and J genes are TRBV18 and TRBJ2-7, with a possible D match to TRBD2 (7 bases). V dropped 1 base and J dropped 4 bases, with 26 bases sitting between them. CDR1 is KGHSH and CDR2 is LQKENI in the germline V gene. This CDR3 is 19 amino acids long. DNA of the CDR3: TGTGCCAGCTCACCACGGGCGACTGGGGGCGGGGGATTCCAGTACGAGCAGTACTTC. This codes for CASSPRATGGGGFQYEQYF.

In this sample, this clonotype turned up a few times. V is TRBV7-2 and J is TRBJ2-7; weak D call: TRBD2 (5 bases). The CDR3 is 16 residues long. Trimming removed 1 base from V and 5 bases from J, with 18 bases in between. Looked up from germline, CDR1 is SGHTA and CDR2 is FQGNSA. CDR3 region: CASSLDMTDYFDEQYF. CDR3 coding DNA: TGTGCCAGCAGCTTAGACATGACCGACTACTTTGACGAGCAGTACTTC.

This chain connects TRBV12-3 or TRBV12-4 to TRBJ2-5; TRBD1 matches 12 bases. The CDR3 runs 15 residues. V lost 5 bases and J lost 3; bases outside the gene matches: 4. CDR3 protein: CASSHGTGGEETQYF. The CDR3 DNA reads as TGTGCCAGCAGTCACGGGACAGGGGGCGAAGAGACCCAGTACTTC.

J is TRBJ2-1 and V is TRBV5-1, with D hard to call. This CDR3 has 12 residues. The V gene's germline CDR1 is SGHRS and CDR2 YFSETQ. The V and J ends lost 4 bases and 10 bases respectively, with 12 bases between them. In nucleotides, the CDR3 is TGCGCCAGCAGCCGCCCGGACGTAGAGCAGTTCTTC. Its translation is CASSRPDVEQFF.